This TCR beta chain was sequenced in a study of blood T cells in healthy people across ages. Study findings and constraints: Age brought a roughly linear fall in TCR beta diversity measured per million T cells.

CDR1 is SSHAT and CDR2 is FNYEAQ in the germline V gene (reference sequence). V gave up 1 base and J gave up 3 bases; unmatched junction bases: 5. The length of the CDR3 is 15 residues. This clonotype has more than one count but fewer than ten. Antigen unknown. With a J-beta primer mix and a sample-barcoded 5' primer, a second PCR ran about 7 to 11 cycles. TCRdb processed the 5' RACE reads anew with MiXCR; each CDR3 protein has one entry. The top ten clones hold roughly a third of a sample with hundreds of thousands of distinct CDR3 sequences, roughly 50% of them seen once. The chain carries TRBV7-7 and TRBJ2-5, with 7 bases aligning to TRBD1. This sequence was found in a woman aged 55-70 years in good health. Sequenced: blood. The CDR3 sequence: CASSLGRGTEETQYF. The CDR3 bases are TGTGCCAGCAGCTTAGGGCGAGGGACAGAAGAGACCCAGTACTTC.